Below are 7 T cell receptor beta chains sequenced from a single sample in a study of OX40 agonist ivuxolimab in advanced cancers. Sequencing used immunoSEQ multiplex PCR; TCRdb keeps in-frame clones, though not all of them. Here the sample spans 70,000 or so clones, about three quarters being singletons. The sample was CD4+ or CD8+ T cells sorted from blood, taken in a trial of the OX40 agonist ivuxolimab. The source of these receptors is an adult with an advanced solid tumor such as melanoma, head and neck, liver or kidney cancer.

The CDR3 spells CSVITGVAPYEQYF. The CDR3 region has the DNA TGCAGCGTGATAACAGGGGTGGCCCCCTACGAGCAGTACTTC. The chain uses TRBV29-1 and TRBJ2-7; 7 bases fit TRBD1. Looked up from germline, CDR1 is SQVTM and CDR2 is ANQGSEA. V was clipped by 6 bases and J by 2 bases; unmatched bases: 10. The CDR3 is 14 residues long.

V gene TRBV27 combines with J gene TRBJ2-7, with D perhaps TRBD2 (6 bases). Trimming removed 2 bases from V and 1 base from J, with 21 bases in between. Germline V gives CDR1 MNHEY, CDR2 SMNVEV (reference sequence). This CDR3 has 18 amino acids. For the CDR3, the DNA is TGTGCCAGCAGTTTAAGTTCCGGGAGTATAGGAAGGTCCTACGAGCAGTACTTC. Residues: CASSLSSGSIGRSYEQYF.

The genes are TRBV5-4 and TRBJ2-7; D is perhaps TRBD1 (5 bases). The V and J ends lost 3 bases and 4 bases respectively, with 14 bases between them. Per the germline V gene, CDR1 is SGHNT and CDR2 is YYREEE (reference sequence). This CDR3 region has 14 residues. The CDR3 is CASSSQSGQYEQYF. The CDR3 coding sequence is TGTGCCAGCAGCTCCCAATCAGGGCAATACGAGCAGTACTTC.

This chain connects TRBV5-6 to TRBJ2-7, with D uncertain. Germline CDR1 reads SGHDT; CDR2 reads YYEEEE. V lost 1 base, J lost 0 bases, and 2 bases lay in between. The CDR3 sequence is 12 residues long. The CDR3 bases are TGTGCCAGCAGCTTGAGCTCCTACGAGCAGTACTTC. Amino acids: CASSLSSYEQYF. Combining the CDR3 with reference TRBV5-6 and TRBJ2-7 gives the whole variable domain DAGVTQSPTHLIKTRGQQVTLRCSPKSGHDTVSWYQQALGQGPQFIFQYYEEEERQRGNFPDRFSGHQFPNYSSELNVNALLLGDSALYLCASSLSSYEQYFGPGTRLTVT.

This clone occurred a few times. The chain has TRBV5-4 and TRBJ2-5; D might be TRBD1 (7 bases). Trimming left V 4 bases short and J 1 base short, with 17 bases between. Germline CDR1 and CDR2: SGHNT and YYREEE (reference sequence). This CDR3 comprises 16 residues. The CDR3 DNA reads as TGTGCCAGCAGCCCCCGAGGGGGGACAGCCCAAGAGACCCAGTACTTC. Translating gives CASSPRGGTAQETQYF.

The chain links TRBV7-2 to TRBJ2-5; possibly TRBD1 for D (6 bases). Trimming removed 4 bases at V and 11 bases at J, with 14 bases between. Germline values: CDR1 SGHTA, CDR2 FQGNSA. This CDR3 region has 12 residues. CDR3 sequence reads: CASSWPGTQQYF. CDR3 DNA sequence: TGTGCCAGCAGCTGGCCCGGGACACAACAGTACTTC.

V is TRBV21-1 and J is TRBJ1-5. TRBV21-1 is deemed a pseudogene. CDR3 length: 16 amino acids. The CDR3 sequence is CASSSVGRDSNQPQHF. As DNA, the CDR3 is TGTGCCAGCAGCAGTGTAGGGAGGGATAGCAATCAGCCCCAGCATTTT.